This is a list of T cell receptor beta chains from one sample in a study of cytomegalovirus exposure and HLA in healthy donors. TCRdb's copy holds only in-frame clones and misses some; the assay was immunoSEQ multiplex PCR. The table for this sample gives some 75,000 clones. What was sequenced was PBMCs. These receptors were obtained from a boy younger than 18 in good health and CMV-seronegative. The CDR3 runs from the conserved cysteine through the conserved F or W. The D gene is left open where the match is weak.

J gene: TRBJ1-1
D gene: TRBD1
V gene: TRBV9
CDR3 protein: CASSVAGGNEAFF
CDR3 DNA: TGTGCCAGCAGCGTGGCAGGGGGCAATGAAGCTTTCTTT

J gene: TRBJ2-7
D gene: -
V gene: TRBV5-1
CDR3 protein: CASSLVSTSYEQYF
CDR3 DNA: TGCGCCAGCAGCTTGGTTAGTACCTCCTACGAGCAGTACTTC

J gene: TRBJ2-3
D gene: -
V gene: TRBV5-1
CDR3 protein: CASSLAGGIVGGTSTDTQYF
CDR3 DNA: TGCGCCAGCAGCTTGGCCGGAGGGATCGTTGGCGGGACTAGCACAGATACGCAGTATTTT

J gene: TRBJ2-5
D gene: -
V gene: TRBV4-2
CDR3 protein: CASSHSLRGENQYF
CDR3 DNA: TGTGCCAGCAGCCACTCGTTGCGCGGAGAGAACCAGTACTTC

J gene: TRBJ1-6
D gene: -
V gene: TRBV11-2
CDR3 protein: CASRHPEGNSPLHF
CDR3 DNA: TGTGCCAGCAGACACCCCGAGGGAAATTCACCCCTCCACTTT

J gene: TRBJ1-5
D gene: -
V gene: TRBV25-1
CDR3 protein: CASSERLRGNGGNQPQHF
CDR3 DNA: TGTGCCAGCAGTGAACGTTTACGAGGGAACGGGGGCAATCAGCCCCAGCATTTT

J gene: TRBJ1-3
D gene: -
V gene: TRBV13
CDR3 protein: CASTPRGPGRTPSSGNTIYF
CDR3 DNA: TGTGCCAGCACCCCAAGAGGCCCGGGAAGAACGCCCAGCTCTGGAAACACCATATATTTT

J gene: TRBJ1-5
D gene: TRBD1
V gene: TRBV5-8
CDR3 protein: CASSSDRGNWQPQHF
CDR3 DNA: TGTGCCAGCAGCTCGGACAGGGGCAATTGGCAGCCCCAGCATTTT

J gene: TRBJ1-4
D gene: -
V gene: TRBV4-1
CDR3 protein: CASTLDSFPGKLFF
CDR3 DNA: TGCGCCAGCACCCTAGACTCTTTCCCCGGAAAACTGTTTTTT

J gene: TRBJ1-2
D gene: TRBD1
V gene: TRBV7-9
CDR3 protein: CASSPRQGRNYGYTF
CDR3 DNA: TGTGCCAGCAGCCCAAGACAGGGGAGAAACTATGGCTACACCTTC

J gene: TRBJ2-7
D gene: -
V gene: TRBV19
CDR3 protein: CAGTFTPPDEQYF
CDR3 DNA: TGTGCCGGTACATTTACACCGCCCGACGAGCAGTACTTC

J gene: TRBJ1-2
D gene: -
V gene: TRBV6-5
CDR3 protein: CASSIQGDYGYTF
CDR3 DNA: TGTGCCAGCAGTATACAGGGCGACTATGGCTACACCTTC

J gene: TRBJ2-3
D gene: -
V gene: TRBV6-1
CDR3 protein: CASGGFGTQYF
CDR3 DNA: TGTGCCAGCGGAGGTTTTGGTACGCAGTATTTT

J gene: TRBJ2-1
D gene: -
V gene: TRBV5-5
CDR3 protein: CATFPSGTGHKQFF
CDR3 DNA: TGTGCCACCTTTCCATCCGGGACTGGACATAAGCAGTTCTTC

J gene: TRBJ2-7
D gene: -
V gene: TRBV29-1
CDR3 protein: CSVVRALTTYEQYF
CDR3 DNA: TGCAGCGTTGTGAGGGCCCTAACTACCTACGAGCAGTACTTC

J gene: TRBJ2-5
D gene: -
V gene: TRBV7-3
CDR3 protein: CASSLMGASQETQYF
CDR3 DNA: TGTGCCAGCAGCTTAATGGGGGCGTCTCAAGAGACCCAGTACTTC